The T cell receptor beta chain described here comes from a study of T cell responses to AZD1222 COVID-19 vaccine (dated by TCRdb to the early 2020s). The study in broad terms: A total of over 230 trial participants underwent TCR sequencing, of whom some 210 received two doses of AZD1222 and some 25 received two doses of the MenACWY control vaccine. Trial participants were enrolled by age into 18-55, 56-69 and 70-plus year subgroups, with 148, 28 and 57 TCR-sequenced participants respectively.

A note on this clone: Its cognate antigen has yet to be identified. Base qualities are not at hand, and no much larger clone is one base apart.

Sequences MGHRA (CDR1) and YSYEKL (CDR2) are obtained from the germline V gene. Measured from the cysteine to the phenylalanine, the CDR3 is 17 residues long. The entry retains the CDR3 DNA only, 51 bases that are in frame from base 1. The junction shows trimming of 1 base on V and 7 bases on J, plus 20 bases between the germline ends. The full study reports these points: Participants were mostly white British, with more females than males. The authors suggested clonal diversity may have been underestimated. CD4 TCRs associated with the vaccine covered the entire spike protein, and the dominant responses were in regions 160-218 and 743-854. No day 14 peak-response samples were available, so repertoires were characterized only after the peak T cell response. Spike-specific TCR breadth and depth rose significantly after two AZD1222 doses compared with day 0 and with MenACWY recipients. Reportedly, close to half of the unique spike-specific TCRs recognized epitopes lying outside the regions that are mutated in the B.1.351 and B.1.1.7 variants. Conclusions about previously exposed vaccinees are limited, since just a handful of AZD1222 recipients were seropositive for SARS-CoV-2 at baseline. In the small 56-69-year group, the increase in depth fell short of significance, most likely because of low power.

The CDR3 regions of human TCRbeta chains were analyzed by immunosequencing. As for the authors' bioinformatics: TCRs in the repertoires were matched against a reference library of SARS-CoV-2-specific TCRs that had been generated with the MIRA antigen-specificity platform. Breadth meant the fraction of unique TCRs that were SARS-CoV-2-associated, whereas depth meant the fraction of total T cells that were SARS-CoV-2-associated. Each spike-specific TCR was assigned to its reactive spike region and to a CD4 or CD8 class using the MIRA data. Log10-transformed breadth and depth values were compared by one-way ANOVA with Sidak's multiple comparisons tests. Not all clones reach the TCRdb copy of this immuneACCESS table, which keeps in-frame sequences only. Checked studies attribute under half of the gap to unresolved V genes and leave the rest unexplained. V and J calls and clone size are as listed in that table; D and trimming were resolved from the DNA. In this sample the table shows over 120,000 clones, around 94% of which occur a single time. Of the sample, approximately 12% falls within the top ten clones.

Interpreted using the paper, the time point label stands for: sample from adult after SARS-CoV-2 infection, after symptom onset. A couple of convalescent COVID-19 patients, sampled after symptom onset from adults with prior SARS-CoV-2 infection, were also TCR-sequenced for comparison. This chain is built from TRBV4-1 and TRBJ2-1; the D region possibly corresponds to TRBD2 (6 bases align). This clonotype was obtained from an adult who had recovered from COVID-19. Material: peripheral blood, obtained after recovery from COVID-19. The DNA sequence is TGCGCCAGCAGCCAAGGCCTACGGGGGAAGTTGTGGAATGAGCAGTTCTTC. Its translation reads: CASSQGLRGKLWNEQFF.